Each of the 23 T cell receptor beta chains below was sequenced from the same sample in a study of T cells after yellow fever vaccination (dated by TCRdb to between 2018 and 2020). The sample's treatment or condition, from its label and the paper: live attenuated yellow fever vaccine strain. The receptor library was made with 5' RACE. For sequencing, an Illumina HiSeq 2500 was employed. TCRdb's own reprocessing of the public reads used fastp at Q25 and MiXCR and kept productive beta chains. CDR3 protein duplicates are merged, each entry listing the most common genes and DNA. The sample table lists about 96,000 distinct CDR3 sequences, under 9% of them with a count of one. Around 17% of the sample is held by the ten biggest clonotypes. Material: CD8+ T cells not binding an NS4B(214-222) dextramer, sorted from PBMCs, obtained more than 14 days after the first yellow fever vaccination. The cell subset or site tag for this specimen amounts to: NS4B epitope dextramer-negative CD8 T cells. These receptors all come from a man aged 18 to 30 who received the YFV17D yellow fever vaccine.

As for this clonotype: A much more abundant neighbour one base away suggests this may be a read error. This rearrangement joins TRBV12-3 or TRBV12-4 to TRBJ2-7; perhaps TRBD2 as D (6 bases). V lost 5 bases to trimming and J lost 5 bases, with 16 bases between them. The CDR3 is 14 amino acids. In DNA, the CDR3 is TGTGCCAGCAGTCCCCTCCAGTGGAGGGACGAGCAGTACTTC. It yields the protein CASSPLQWRDEQYF.

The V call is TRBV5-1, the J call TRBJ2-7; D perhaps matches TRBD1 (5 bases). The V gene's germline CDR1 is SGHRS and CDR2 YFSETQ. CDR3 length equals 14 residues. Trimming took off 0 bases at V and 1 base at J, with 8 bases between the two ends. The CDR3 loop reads CASSLVAGSYEQYF. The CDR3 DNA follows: TGCGCCAGCAGCTTGGTGGCAGGGTCCTACGAGCAGTACTTC. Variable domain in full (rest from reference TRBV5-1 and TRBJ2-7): KAGVTQTPRYLIKTRGQQVTLSCSPISGHRSVSWYQQTPGQGLQFLFEYFSETQRNKGNFPGRFSGRQFSNSRSEMNVSTLELGDSALYLCASSLVAGSYEQYFGPGTRLTVT.

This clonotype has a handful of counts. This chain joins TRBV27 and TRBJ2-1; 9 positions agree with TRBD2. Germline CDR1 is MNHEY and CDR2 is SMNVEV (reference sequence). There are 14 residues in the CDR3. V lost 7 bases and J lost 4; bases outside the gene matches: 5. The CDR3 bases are TGTGCCAGCAACGACAGCGGGGGGTACAATGAGCAGTTCTTC. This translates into CASNDSGGYNEQFF.

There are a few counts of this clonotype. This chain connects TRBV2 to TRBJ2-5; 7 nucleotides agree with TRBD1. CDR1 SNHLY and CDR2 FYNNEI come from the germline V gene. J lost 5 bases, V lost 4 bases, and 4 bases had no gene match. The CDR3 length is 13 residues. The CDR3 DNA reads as TGTGCCAGCAGTGCCACAGGGGTGGAGACCCAGTACTTC. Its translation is CASSATGVETQYF.

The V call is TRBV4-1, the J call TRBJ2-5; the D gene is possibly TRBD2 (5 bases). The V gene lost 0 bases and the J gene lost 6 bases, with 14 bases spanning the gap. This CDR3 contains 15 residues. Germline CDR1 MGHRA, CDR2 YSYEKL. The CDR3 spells CASSQETPREQTQYF. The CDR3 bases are TGCGCCAGCAGCCAAGAAACCCCGAGGGAACAGACCCAGTACTTC.

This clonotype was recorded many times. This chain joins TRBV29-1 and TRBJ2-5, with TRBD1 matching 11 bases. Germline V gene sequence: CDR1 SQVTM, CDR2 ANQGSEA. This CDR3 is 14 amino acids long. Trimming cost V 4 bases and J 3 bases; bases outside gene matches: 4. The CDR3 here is CSVVRDRGKETQYF. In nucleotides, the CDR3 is TGCAGCGTTGTCCGGGACAGGGGGAAAGAGACCCAGTACTTC.

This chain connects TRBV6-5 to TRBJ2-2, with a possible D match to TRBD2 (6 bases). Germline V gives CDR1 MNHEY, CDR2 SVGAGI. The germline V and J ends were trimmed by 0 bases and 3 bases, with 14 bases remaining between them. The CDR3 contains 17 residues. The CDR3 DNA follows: TGTGCCAGCAGTTACTCGGAGGGGCTAGCGTACACCGGGGAGCTGTTTTTT. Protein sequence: CASSYSEGLAYTGELFF.

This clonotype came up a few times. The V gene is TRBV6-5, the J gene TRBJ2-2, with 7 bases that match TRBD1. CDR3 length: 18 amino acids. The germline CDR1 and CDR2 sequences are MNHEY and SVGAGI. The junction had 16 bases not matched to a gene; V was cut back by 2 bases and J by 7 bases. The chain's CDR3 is CASSYRTFVDRDGGELFF. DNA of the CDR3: TGTGCCAGCAGTTACAGAACTTTTGTAGACAGGGACGGCGGGGAGCTGTTTTTT.

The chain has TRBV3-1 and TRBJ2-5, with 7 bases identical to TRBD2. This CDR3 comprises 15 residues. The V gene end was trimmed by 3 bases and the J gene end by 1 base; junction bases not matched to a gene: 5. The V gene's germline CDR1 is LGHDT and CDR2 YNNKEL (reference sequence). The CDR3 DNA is TGTGCCAGCAGCCACCTAGCGGAGCCCCAAGAGACCCAGTACTTC. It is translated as CASSHLAEPQETQYF.

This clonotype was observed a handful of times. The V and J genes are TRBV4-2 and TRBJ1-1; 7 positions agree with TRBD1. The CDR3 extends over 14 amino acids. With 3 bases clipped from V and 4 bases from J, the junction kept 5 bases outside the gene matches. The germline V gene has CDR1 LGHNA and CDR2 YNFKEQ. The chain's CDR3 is CASSQLGTATEAFF. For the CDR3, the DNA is TGTGCCAGCAGCCAGCTTGGGACAGCCACTGAAGCTTTCTTT.

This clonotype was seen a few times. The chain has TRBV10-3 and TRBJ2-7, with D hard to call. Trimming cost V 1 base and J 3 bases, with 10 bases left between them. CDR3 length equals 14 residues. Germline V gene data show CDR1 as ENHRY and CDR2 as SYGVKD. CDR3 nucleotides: TGTGCCATCAGTGAGTTAGGGATAGGCTACGAGCAGTACTTC. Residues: CAISELGIGYEQYF.

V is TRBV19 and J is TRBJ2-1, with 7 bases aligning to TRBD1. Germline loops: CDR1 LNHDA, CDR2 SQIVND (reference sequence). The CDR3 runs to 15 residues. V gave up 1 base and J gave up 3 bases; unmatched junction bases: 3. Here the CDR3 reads CASSIVQGLYNEQFF. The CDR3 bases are TGTGCCAGTAGTATAGTACAGGGGCTCTACAATGAGCAGTTCTTC.

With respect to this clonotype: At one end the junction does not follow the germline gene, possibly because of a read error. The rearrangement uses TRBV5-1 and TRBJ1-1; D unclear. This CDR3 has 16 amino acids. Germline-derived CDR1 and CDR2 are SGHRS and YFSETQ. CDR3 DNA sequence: TGCGCCAGCAGCTTGGGTTCGCGGCAAATGAACGCTGAAGCTTTCTTT. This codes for CASSLGSRQMNAEAFF.

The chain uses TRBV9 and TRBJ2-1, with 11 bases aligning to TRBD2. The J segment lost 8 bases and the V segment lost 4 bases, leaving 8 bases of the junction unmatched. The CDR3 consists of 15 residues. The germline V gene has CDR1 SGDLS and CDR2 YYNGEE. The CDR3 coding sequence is TGTGCCAGCAGCCACCCTAGCGGGGGGCTCTATGAGCAGTTCTTC. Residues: CASSHPSGGLYEQFF.

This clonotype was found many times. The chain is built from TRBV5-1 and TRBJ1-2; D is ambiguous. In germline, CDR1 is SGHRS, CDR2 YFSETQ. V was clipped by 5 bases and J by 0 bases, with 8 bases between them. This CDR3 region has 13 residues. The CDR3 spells CASRTDANYGYTF. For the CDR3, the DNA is TGCGCCAGCAGAACGGACGCTAACTATGGCTACACCTTC.

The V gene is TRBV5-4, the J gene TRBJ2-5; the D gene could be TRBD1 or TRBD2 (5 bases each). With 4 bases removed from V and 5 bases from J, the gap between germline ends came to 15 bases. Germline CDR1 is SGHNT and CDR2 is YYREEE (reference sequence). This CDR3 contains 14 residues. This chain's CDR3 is CASSPDTGGETQYF. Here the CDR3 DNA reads TGTGCCAGCAGCCCGGACACGGGCGGGGAGACCCAGTACTTC.

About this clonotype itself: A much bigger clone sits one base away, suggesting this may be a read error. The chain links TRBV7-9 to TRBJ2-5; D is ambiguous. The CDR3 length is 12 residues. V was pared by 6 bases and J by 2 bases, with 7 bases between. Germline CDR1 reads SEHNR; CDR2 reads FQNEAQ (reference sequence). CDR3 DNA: TGTGCCAGCAGATCCATACAAGAGACCCAGTACTTC. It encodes CASRSIQETQYF.

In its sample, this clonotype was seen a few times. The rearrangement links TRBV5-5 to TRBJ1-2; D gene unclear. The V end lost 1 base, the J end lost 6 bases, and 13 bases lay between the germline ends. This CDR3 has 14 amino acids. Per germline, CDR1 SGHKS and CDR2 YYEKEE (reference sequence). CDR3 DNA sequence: TGTGCCAGCAGCTTGATGTCTGGGGAAAATGGCTACACCTTC. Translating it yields CASSLMSGENGYTF.

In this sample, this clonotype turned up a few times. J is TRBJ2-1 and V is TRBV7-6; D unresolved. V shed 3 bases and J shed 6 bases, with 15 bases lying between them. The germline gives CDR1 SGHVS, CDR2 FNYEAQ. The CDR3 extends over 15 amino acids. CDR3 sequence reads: CASSFAPSSVNEQFF. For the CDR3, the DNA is TGTGCCAGCAGCTTTGCTCCCTCGTCGGTCAATGAGCAGTTCTTC.

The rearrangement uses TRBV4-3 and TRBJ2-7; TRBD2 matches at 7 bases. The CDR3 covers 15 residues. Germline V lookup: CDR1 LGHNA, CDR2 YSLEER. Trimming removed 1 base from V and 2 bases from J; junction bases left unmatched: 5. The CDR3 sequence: CASSQVFRGAYEQYF. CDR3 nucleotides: TGCGCCAGCAGCCAAGTTTTCCGGGGGGCCTACGAGCAGTACTTC.

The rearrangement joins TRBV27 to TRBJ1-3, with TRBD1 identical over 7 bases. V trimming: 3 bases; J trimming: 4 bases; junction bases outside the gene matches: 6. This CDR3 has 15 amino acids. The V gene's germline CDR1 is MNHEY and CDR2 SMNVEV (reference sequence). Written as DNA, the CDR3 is TGTGCCAGCAGTTTGACAGGGTTTCAAGGAAACACCATATATTTT. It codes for CASSLTGFQGNTIYF.

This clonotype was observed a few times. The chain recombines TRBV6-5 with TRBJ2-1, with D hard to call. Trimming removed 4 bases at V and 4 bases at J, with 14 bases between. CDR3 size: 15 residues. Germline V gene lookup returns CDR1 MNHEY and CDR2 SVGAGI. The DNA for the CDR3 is TGTGCCAGCAGTTCCCCATCGGACGGTTACAATGAGCAGTTCTTC. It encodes CASSSPSDGYNEQFF.

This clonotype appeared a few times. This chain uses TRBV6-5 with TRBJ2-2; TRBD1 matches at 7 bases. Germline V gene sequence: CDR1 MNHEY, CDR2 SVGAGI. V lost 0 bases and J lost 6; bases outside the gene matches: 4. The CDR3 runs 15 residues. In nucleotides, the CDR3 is TGTGCCAGCAGTTACTCCCGGACAGGTTCCGGGGAGCTGTTTTTT. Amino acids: CASSYSRTGSGELFF.